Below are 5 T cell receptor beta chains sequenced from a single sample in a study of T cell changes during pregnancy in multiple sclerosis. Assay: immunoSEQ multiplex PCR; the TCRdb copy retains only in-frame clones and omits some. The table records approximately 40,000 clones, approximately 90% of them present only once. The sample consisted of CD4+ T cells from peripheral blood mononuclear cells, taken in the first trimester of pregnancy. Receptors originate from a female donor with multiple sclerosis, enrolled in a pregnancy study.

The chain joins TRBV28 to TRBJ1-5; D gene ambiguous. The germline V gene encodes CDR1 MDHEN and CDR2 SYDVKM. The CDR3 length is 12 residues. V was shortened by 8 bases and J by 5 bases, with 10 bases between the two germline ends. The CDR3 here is CASRAADQPQHF. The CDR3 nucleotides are TGTGCCAGCCGTGCCGCGGATCAGCCCCAGCATTTT. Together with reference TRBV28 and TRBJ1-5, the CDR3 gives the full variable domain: DVKVTQSSRYLVKRTGEKVFLECVQDMDHENMFWYRQDPGLGLRLIYFSYDVKMKEKGDIPEGYSVSREKKERFSLILESASTNQTSMYLCASRAADQPQHFGDGTRLSIL.

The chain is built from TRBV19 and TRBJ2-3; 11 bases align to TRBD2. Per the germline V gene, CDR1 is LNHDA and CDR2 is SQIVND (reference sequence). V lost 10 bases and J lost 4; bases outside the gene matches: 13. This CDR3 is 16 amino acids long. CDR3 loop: CATAPVSGGAPDTQYF. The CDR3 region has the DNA TGTGCCACCGCCCCGGTTAGCGGGGGGGCCCCAGATACGCAGTATTTT.

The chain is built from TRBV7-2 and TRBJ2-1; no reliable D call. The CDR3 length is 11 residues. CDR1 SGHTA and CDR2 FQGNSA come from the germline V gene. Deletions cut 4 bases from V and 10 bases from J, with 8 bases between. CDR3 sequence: CASSSYSEQFF. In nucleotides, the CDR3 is TGTGCCAGCAGCTCCTACTCAGAGCAGTTCTTC.

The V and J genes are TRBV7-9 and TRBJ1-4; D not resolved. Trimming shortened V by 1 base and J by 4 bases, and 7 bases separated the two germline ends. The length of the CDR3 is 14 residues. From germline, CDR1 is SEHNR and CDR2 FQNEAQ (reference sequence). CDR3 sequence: CASSLGRRNEKLFF. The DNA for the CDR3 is TGTGCCAGCAGCTTAGGGAGACGTAATGAAAAACTGTTTTTT.

CDR3 region: CASAGNTEAFF. DNA for the CDR3: TGTGCCAGTGCCGGGAACACTGAAGCTTTCTTT. The chain links TRBV19 to TRBJ1-1; D remains ambiguous. The CDR3 is 11 residues long. The germline gives CDR1 LNHDA, CDR2 SQIVND (reference sequence). The V gene lost 8 bases and the J gene lost 1 base, with 5 bases spanning the gap.